This TCR beta chain was sequenced for a study of T-cell memory formation after mild COVID-19. Study at large: Largely donor-specific TCR clusters were found.

Points from the study as a whole: The study found contracting CD4+ clones mainly in CM and EM and contracting CD8+ clones in EMRA. Cross-reactive memory seemingly joined, as some responding clones were found in pre-infection memory. Day 15 to 85 contractors were CD4/CD8 balanced; later expanders leaned CD4+.

This clonotype was seen a handful of times. The antigen is unknown. With 5 bases removed from V and 2 bases from J, the gap between germline ends came to 13 bases. CDR1 is SGHNT, CDR2 YENEEA, per germline. The CDR3 contains 14 residues. TCRdb redid the calling of the 5' RACE reads with MiXCR, one entry per CDR3 protein. The table includes about 610,000 distinct CDR3 sequences, about 18% detected once. The sample consisted of PBMCs or a T cell subset sorted from them (not recorded which). The origin of this receptor is an adult woman who had mild COVID-19 (a few samples of this study predate the infection). Cell type and time point are not known. The V and J genes are TRBV11-3 and TRBJ2-7, with a tentative D call TRBD1 (6 bases). The CDR3 is CASSAQGRPYEQYF. CDR3 nucleotide sequence: TGTGCCAGCAGCGCACAGGGTCGGCCCTACGAGCAGTACTTC.